These 28 T cell receptor beta chains were sequenced from one sample in a study of post-analysis software for immune sequencing data. Overall study findings and caveats: TRBV5-6, TRBV5-1 and TRBV20-1 belonged to a set of about 5 TRBV segments that were more frequent in patients than controls.

What these receptors recognize is not known. Every TCR beta cDNA library bore unique molecular identifiers. TCRdb called the PCR reads again in MiXCR, with one record for every CDR3 protein. In the table there are 750,000 to 900,000 distinct CDR3 sequences, more than 45% of which are singletons. The source material was blood. These receptors were obtained from a girl between 5 and 17 years old with multiple sclerosis.

V usage is TRBV20-1 and J usage is TRBJ2-1; maybe TRBD2 (6 bases). The J call is uncertain, as TRBJ2-7 better fits the DNA end. The CDR3 totals 15 residues. CDR1 DFQATT and CDR2 SNEGSKA come from the germline V gene (reference sequence). The DNA for the CDR3 is TGCAGTGCTAGACAAACAGCTGGTAGCGGCAATGAGCAGTACTTC. Protein sequence: CSARQTAGSGNEQYF.

This clonotype was detected only once. This chain links TRBV6-2 or TRBV6-3 with TRBJ2-1; no firm D call. The DNA end is a closer match to TRBJ2-7, so the J assignment may be wrong. The CDR3 spans 13 residues. The germline V gene encodes CDR1 MNHEY and CDR2 SVGEGT. DNA of the CDR3: TGTGCCAGCAGTTGGAGCCGAGACAATGAGCAGTACTTC. Its translation is CASSWSRDNEQYF.

Comment on this clonotype: A much bigger clone sits one base away, suggesting this may be a read error. The chain links TRBV7-8 to TRBJ2-7; D gene unclear. The germline V gene encodes CDR1 SGHVS and CDR2 FQNEAQ. Trimming took off 3 bases at V and 5 bases at J, with 8 bases between the two ends. This CDR3 contains 12 residues. CDR3 amino acids: CASSFLTNEQYF. In nucleotides, the CDR3 is TGTGCCAGCAGCTTTTTGACCAACGAGCAGTACTTC.

The chain recombines TRBV2 with TRBJ2-1, with D possibly being TRBD1 (6 bases). Looked up from germline, CDR1 is SNHLY and CDR2 is FYNNEI. The CDR3 totals 15 residues. Trimming shortened V by 4 bases and J by 3 bases, and 13 bases separated the two germline ends. In DNA form, the CDR3 reads TGTGCCAGCAGTGCCAGTCAGGGGTACTACAATGAGCAGTTCTTC. It yields the protein CASSASQGYYNEQFF.

In its sample, this clonotype was seen once. The chain combines TRBV20-1 with TRBJ2-1, with TRBD2 identical over 16 bases. The trim removed 5 bases at V and 9 bases at J, leaving 10 bases unmatched. Germline V gene sequence: CDR1 DFQATT, CDR2 SNEGSKA (reference sequence). The CDR3 is 16 amino acids. The chain's CDR3 is CSAYPGLAGGPGEQFF. CDR3 in DNA: TGCAGTGCTTATCCGGGACTAGCGGGAGGGCCGGGTGAGCAGTTCTTC.

This clonotype was seen only once. This chain uses TRBV2 with TRBJ2-7; tentatively, D is TRBD2 (5 bases). CDR1 and CDR2 (germline): SNHLY, FYNNEI. Trimming cost V 2 bases and J 3 bases, with 20 bases left between them. The CDR3 is 17 amino acids. Here the CDR3 DNA reads TGTGCCAGCAGTGAACCCCTATTAGGAGAGGGTGGCTACGAGCAGTACTTC. Amino acid sequence: CASSEPLLGEGGYEQYF.

This chain connects TRBV6-2 or TRBV6-3 to TRBJ1-1; D not certain. The germline V gene encodes CDR1 MNHEY and CDR2 SVGEGT. Between the trimmed V and J ends, which lost 7 bases and 0 bases, there was a span of 15 bases. The CDR3 has 15 residues. CDR3 protein: CASTLRRSVNTEAFF. The CDR3 DNA reads TGTGCCAGCACCCTGAGGCGATCTGTGAACACTGAAGCTTTCTTT.

The chain couples TRBV12-3 or TRBV12-4 to TRBJ2-5; D not resolved. Trimming took 2 bases from V and 0 from J, leaving 7 bases between them. This CDR3 comprises 14 residues. The CDR3 DNA is TGTGCCAGCAGTTTATCGAGAGACCAAGAGACCCAGTACTTC. Amino acids: CASSLSRDQETQYF.

The chain links TRBV5-1 to TRBJ1-1; a possible D gene is TRBD1 (5 bases). V dropped 4 bases and J dropped 2 bases, with 12 bases sitting between them. Germline V gene lookup returns CDR1 SGHRS and CDR2 YFSETQ. The CDR3 extends over 14 amino acids. Written as DNA, the CDR3 is TGCGCCAGCAGCGACCAGGGTGGTAACACTGAAGCTTTCTTT. Translation gives CASSDQGGNTEAFF.

The chain is built from TRBV6-4 and TRBJ2-5; weak D call: TRBD2 (5 bases). The CDR3 has 13 residues. The germline V and J ends were trimmed by 3 bases and 3 bases, with 8 bases remaining between them. CDR1 MRHNA and CDR2 SNTAGT come from the germline V gene. CDR3 in DNA: TGTGCCAGCAGTGAGACTATAGAAGAGACCCAGTACTTC. This encodes CASSETIEETQYF.

The J gene is TRBJ2-4, the V gene TRBV29-1, with D possibly matching TRBD1 (6 bases). The CDR3 is 11 residues long. The germline gives CDR1 SQVTM, CDR2 ANQGSEA. The V and J ends lost 7 bases and 13 bases respectively, with 17 bases between them. The CDR3 loop is CSGQQGHGQYF. For the CDR3, the DNA is TGCAGCGGGCAACAGGGCCACGGGCAGTACTTC.

The chain uses TRBV7-8 and TRBJ2-3; maybe TRBD1 (5 bases). This CDR3 comprises 12 residues. V lost 5 bases and J lost 11, with 14 bases in between. Germline V gene sequence: CDR1 SGHVS, CDR2 FQNEAQ. Here the CDR3 reads CASSPGILGQYF. DNA for the CDR3: TGTGCCAGCAGCCCAGGGATTTTGGGGCAGTATTTT.

The V and J genes are TRBV20-1 and TRBJ1-6; no firm D call. V was trimmed by 2 bases and J by 6 bases, leaving 14 bases between them. This CDR3 contains 15 residues. CDR1 and CDR2 (germline): DFQATT, SNEGSKA (reference sequence). The CDR3: CSARRASGSNSPLHF. In DNA form, the CDR3 reads TGCAGTGCTAGAAGAGCCAGTGGATCTAATTCACCCCTCCACTTT.

The chain has TRBV6-5 and TRBJ2-3, with 10 bases matching TRBD1. The CDR3 runs to 16 residues. The J segment lost 4 bases and the V segment lost 5 bases, leaving 9 bases of the junction unmatched. The V gene's germline CDR1 is MNHEY and CDR2 SVGAGI. In DNA form, the CDR3 reads TGTGCCAGCAGTAGGACAGGGGGAGTGGAAGCAGATACGCAGTATTTT. It encodes CASSRTGGVEADTQYF.

This clonotype was counted once. This sequence joins TRBV20-1 and TRBJ1-2; 9 bases map to TRBD1. With 5 bases clipped from V and 11 bases from J, the junction kept 15 bases outside the gene matches. CDR1 is DFQATT, CDR2 SNEGSKA, per germline (reference sequence). The CDR3 is 14 residues long. The CDR3 loop reads CSAHSGQGPKGYTF. The CDR3, as DNA: TGCAGTGCTCACTCGGGACAGGGCCCCAAAGGGTACACCTTC.

A few counts support this clonotype. In DNA, the CDR3 is TGCAGCGTTCCCCCTTGGACTAGCGGGGGACCTCAAGAGACCCAGTACTTC. Residues: CSVPPWTSGGPQETQYF. This rearrangement joins TRBV29-1 to TRBJ2-5, with TRBD2 matching 13 bases. From germline, CDR1 is SQVTM and CDR2 ANQGSEA. With 5 bases clipped from V and 2 bases from J, the junction kept 11 bases outside the gene matches. The CDR3 runs to 17 residues.

The chain has TRBV7-9 and TRBJ2-1; possibly TRBD1 for D (5 bases). This CDR3 has 14 amino acids. Germline loops: CDR1 SEHNR, CDR2 FQNEAQ (reference sequence). V lost 5 bases, J lost 5 bases, and 13 bases lay in between. The CDR3 here is CASSPPGADNEQFF. CDR3 coding DNA: TGTGCCAGCAGCCCCCCTGGGGCGGACAATGAGCAGTTCTTC.

The genes are TRBV7-9 and TRBJ2-1; TRBD2 matches 14 bases. The CDR3 is 15 residues long. V gave up 5 bases and J gave up 8 bases; unmatched junction bases: 5. The germline V gene has CDR1 SEHNR and CDR2 FQNEAQ (reference sequence). CDR3 sequence reads: CASSRGTSGSYEQFF. The CDR3 nucleotides read TGTGCCAGCAGCCGAGGGACTAGCGGGAGTTATGAGCAGTTCTTC.

The chain carries TRBV20-1 and TRBJ2-1, with D perhaps TRBD1 (6 bases). The closer fit of TRBJ2-7 to the DNA end suggests the J call may be wrong. The CDR3 is made up of 14 amino acids. Germline CDR1 reads DFQATT; CDR2 reads SNEGSKA (reference sequence). The CDR3 sequence: CSAAAGWGPEEQYF. Here the CDR3 DNA reads TGCAGTGCTGCAGCAGGATGGGGGCCGGAGGAGCAGTACTTC.

The V and J genes are TRBV9 and TRBJ2-2; no firm D call. V was shortened by 3 bases and J by 3 bases, with 9 bases between the two germline ends. This CDR3 has 14 amino acids. The germline gives CDR1 SGDLS, CDR2 YYNGEE. The CDR3 nucleotides are TGTGCCAGCAGCGACCCCTTGGACACCGGGGAGCTGTTTTTT. The encoded protein is CASSDPLDTGELFF.

The chain recombines TRBV7-3 with TRBJ2-1, with unresolved D. The germline gives CDR1 SGHTA, CDR2 FQGTGA. The CDR3 is 16 amino acids. V was trimmed by 2 bases and J by 5 bases, leaving 16 bases between them. In DNA form, the CDR3 reads TGTGCCAGCAGCTTAGGTGCCAGCGCCCCCAACAATGAGCAGTTCTTC. This sequence encodes CASSLGASAPNNEQFF.

This chain uses TRBV14 with TRBJ2-5, with a possible D match to TRBD2 (6 bases). Germline CDR1 SGHDN, CDR2 FVKESK. The V gene lost 2 bases and the J gene lost 0 bases, with 19 bases spanning the gap. This CDR3 contains 18 residues. CDR3 nucleotides: TGTGCCAGCAGCCAACGGGAGTGGCAGGTCGGGTACCAAGAGACCCAGTACTTC. This translates into CASSQREWQVGYQETQYF.

The genes are TRBV12-3 or TRBV12-4 and TRBJ1-1, with a weak D call TRBD1 (6 bases). Trimming took off 5 bases at V and 11 bases at J, with 18 bases between the two ends. CDR3 size: 13 residues. CDR3 loop: CASSLGTLLGAFF. The DNA of the CDR3 is TGTGCCAGCAGTCTCGGGACACTCCTTGGGGCTTTCTTT.

V and J are TRBV5-1 and TRBJ2-7, with a tentative D call TRBD2 (5 bases). With 4 bases removed from V and 3 bases from J, the gap between germline ends came to 17 bases. The CDR3 spans 15 residues. Per the germline V gene, CDR1 is SGHRS and CDR2 is YFSETQ. CDR3 region: CASSQTTSGNYEQYF. CDR3 DNA sequence: TGCGCCAGCAGCCAAACTACTAGTGGTAACTACGAGCAGTACTTC.

As for this clonotype: Compared with germline, one end of the junction differs, possibly owing to a read error. The chain recombines TRBV29-1 with TRBJ2-1; 9 nucleotides match TRBD2. This CDR3 spans 16 amino acids. Per the germline V gene, CDR1 is SQVTM and CDR2 is ANQGSEA. The chain's CDR3 is CSVEGRSTSGYNERFF. The CDR3 DNA sequence: TGCAGCGTTGAAGGACGAAGTACTAGCGGGTACAATGAGCGGTTCTTC.

This chain connects TRBV7-9 to TRBJ2-1; 7 bases align to TRBD1. The CDR3 has 15 residues. Germline V gives CDR1 SEHNR, CDR2 FQNEAQ (reference sequence). The trim removed 4 bases at V and 7 bases at J, leaving 10 bases unmatched. The CDR3 coding sequence is TGTGCCAGCAGCTCCCGAGGGGGCGCTGGGAATGAGCAGTTCTTC. Its protein product is CASSSRGGAGNEQFF.

The CDR3 region is CASSLEGQGNQPQHF. The CDR3 DNA is TGCGCCAGCAGCTTGGAGGGACAGGGAAATCAGCCCCAGCATTTT. The genes are TRBV5-1 and TRBJ1-5; TRBD1 aligns across 9 bases. J gave up 4 bases and V 0 bases, and 2 bases lay outside the gene matches. Germline loops: CDR1 SGHRS, CDR2 YFSETQ. The CDR3 contains 15 residues.

The chain links TRBV9 to TRBJ2-7; 9 bases fit TRBD2. The J call could be wrong; TRBJ2-5 is a better fit for the DNA end. The germline V gene encodes CDR1 SGDLS and CDR2 YYNGEE. The CDR3 sequence is 17 residues long. The CDR3 is CASSVGISGSVTETQYF. In DNA, the CDR3 is TGTGCCAGCAGCGTAGGAATTAGCGGGAGTGTAACGGAGACCCAGTACTTC.